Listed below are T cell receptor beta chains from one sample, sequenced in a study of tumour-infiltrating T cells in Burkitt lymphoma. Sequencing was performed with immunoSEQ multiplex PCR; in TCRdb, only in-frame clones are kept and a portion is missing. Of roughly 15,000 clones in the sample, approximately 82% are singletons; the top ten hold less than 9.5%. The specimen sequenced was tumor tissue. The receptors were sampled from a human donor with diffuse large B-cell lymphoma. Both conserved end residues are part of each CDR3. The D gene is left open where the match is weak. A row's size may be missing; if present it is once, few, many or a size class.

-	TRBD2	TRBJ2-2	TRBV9	CASSVGLAGGPVTGELFF	TGTGCCAGCAGCGTAGGACTAGCGGGAGGGCCGGTCACCGGGGAGCTGTTTTTT
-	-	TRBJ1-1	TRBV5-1	CASSASTMHTEAFF	TGCGCCAGCAGCGCGAGCACGATGCACACTGAAGCTTTCTTT
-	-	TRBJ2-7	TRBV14	CASSQFIGGGRPVPRYEQYF	TGTGCCAGCAGCCAATTTATCGGTGGGGGTCGGCCCGTCCCCCGGTACGAGCAGTACTTC
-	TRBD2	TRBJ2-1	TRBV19	CASRIGSGYNEQFF	TGTGCCAGTAGGATAGGTAGCGGGTACAATGAGCAGTTCTTC
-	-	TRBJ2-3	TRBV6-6	CASSPNPNTDTQYF	TGTGCCAGCAGCCCCAACCCTAACACAGATACGCAGTATTTT
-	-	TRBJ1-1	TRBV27	CASSLSSGGTEAFF	TGTGCCAGCAGTTTATCCTCGGGCGGCACTGAAGCTTTCTTT
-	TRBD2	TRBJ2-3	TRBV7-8	CASSRSGRKDTQYF	TGTGCCAGCAGCCGTAGCGGGAGGAAAGATACGCAGTATTTT
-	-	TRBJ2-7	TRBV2	CASSDSAQYISYEQYF	TGTGCCAGCAGCGATAGCGCCCAGTACATATCCTACGAGCAGTACTTC
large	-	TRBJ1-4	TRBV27	CASSWTGAERVKLFF	TGTGCCAGCAGTTGGACCGGGGCAGAAAGGGTAAAACTGTTTTTT
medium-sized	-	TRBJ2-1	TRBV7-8	CASRLNIYSYNEQFF	TGTGCCAGCAGGCTAAACATATATTCCTACAATGAGCAGTTCTTC
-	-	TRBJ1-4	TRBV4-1	CASSQVGGRDEKLFF	TGCGCCAGCAGCCAAGTGGGTGGAAGGGATGAAAAACTGTTTTTT
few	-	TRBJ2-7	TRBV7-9	CASTPSGVDEQYF	TGTGCCAGCACCCCCTCGGGGGTGGACGAGCAGTACTTC